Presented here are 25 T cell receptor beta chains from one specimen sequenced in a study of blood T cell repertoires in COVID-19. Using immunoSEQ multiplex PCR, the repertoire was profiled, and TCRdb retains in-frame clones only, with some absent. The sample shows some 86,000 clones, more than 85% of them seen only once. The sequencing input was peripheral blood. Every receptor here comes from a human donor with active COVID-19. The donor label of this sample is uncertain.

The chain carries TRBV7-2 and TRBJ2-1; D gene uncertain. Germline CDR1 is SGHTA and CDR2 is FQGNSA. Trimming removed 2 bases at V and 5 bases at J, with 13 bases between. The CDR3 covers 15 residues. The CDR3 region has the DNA TGTGCCAGCAGCTTATCCCCTAATAAAAACAATGAGCAGTTCTTC. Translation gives CASSLSPNKNNEQFF.

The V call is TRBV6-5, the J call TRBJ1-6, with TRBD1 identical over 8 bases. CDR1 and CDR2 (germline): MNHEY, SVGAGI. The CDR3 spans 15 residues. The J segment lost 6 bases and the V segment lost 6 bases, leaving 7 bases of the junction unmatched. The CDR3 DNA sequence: TGTGCCAGCAGGAGAGCGGGACAGGTTAATTCACCCCTCCACTTT. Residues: CASRRAGQVNSPLHF.

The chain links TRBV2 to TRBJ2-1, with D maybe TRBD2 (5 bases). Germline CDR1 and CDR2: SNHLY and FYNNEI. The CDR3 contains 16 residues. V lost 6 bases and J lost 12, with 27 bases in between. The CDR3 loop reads CASRASFLTGRTTQFF. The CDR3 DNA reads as TGTGCCAGCAGAGCATCCTTCTTAACGGGGAGAACCACGCAGTTCTTC.

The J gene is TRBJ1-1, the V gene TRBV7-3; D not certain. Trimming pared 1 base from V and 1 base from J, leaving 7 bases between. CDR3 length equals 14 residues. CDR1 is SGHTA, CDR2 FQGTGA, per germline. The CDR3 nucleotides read TGTGCCAGCAGCTTAATGCGGGGGAACACTGAAGCTTTCTTT. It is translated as CASSLMRGNTEAFF.

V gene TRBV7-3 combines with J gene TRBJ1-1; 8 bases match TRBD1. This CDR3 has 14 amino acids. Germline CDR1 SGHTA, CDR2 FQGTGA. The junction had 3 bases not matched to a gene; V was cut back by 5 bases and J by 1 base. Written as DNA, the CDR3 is TGTGCCAGCAGCCGACAGGGGCAGAACACTGAAGCTTTCTTT. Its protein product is CASSRQGQNTEAFF.

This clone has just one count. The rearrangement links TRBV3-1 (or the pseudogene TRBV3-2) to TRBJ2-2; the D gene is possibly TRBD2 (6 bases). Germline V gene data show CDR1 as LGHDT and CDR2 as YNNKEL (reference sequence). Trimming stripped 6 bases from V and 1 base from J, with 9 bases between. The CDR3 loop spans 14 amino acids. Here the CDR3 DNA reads TGTGCCAGCAGGTTTAGCGGGAACACCGGGGAGCTGTTTTTT. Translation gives CASRFSGNTGELFF.

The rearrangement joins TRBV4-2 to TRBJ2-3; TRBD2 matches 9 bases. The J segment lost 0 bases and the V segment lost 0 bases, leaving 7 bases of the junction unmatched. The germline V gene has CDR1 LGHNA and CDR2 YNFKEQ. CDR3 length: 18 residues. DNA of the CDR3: TGTGCCAGCAGCCAAGATCTGGGAGCGGGGGGTAGCACAGATACGCAGTATTTT. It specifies CASSQDLGAGGSTDTQYF.

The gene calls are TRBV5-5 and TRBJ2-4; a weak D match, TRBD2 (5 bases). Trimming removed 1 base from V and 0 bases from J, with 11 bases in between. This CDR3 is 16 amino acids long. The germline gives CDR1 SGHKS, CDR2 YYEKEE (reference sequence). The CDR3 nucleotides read TGTGCCAGCAGCTTGTCGTGGGGAGTAGCCAAAAACATTCAGTACTTC. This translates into CASSLSWGVAKNIQYF.

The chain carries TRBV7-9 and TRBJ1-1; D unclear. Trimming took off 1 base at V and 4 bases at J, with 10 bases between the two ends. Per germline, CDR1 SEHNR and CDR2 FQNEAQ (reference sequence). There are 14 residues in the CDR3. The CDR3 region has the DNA TGTGCCAGCAGCTTAGTGGGTAGCGGCACTGAAGCTTTCTTT. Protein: CASSLVGSGTEAFF.

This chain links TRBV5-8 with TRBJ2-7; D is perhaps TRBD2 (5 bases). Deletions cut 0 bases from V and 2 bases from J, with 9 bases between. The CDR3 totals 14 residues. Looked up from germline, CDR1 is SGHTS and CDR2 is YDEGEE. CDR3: CASSLGGSPYEQYF. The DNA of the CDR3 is TGTGCCAGCAGCTTGGGAGGGTCTCCCTACGAGCAGTACTTC.

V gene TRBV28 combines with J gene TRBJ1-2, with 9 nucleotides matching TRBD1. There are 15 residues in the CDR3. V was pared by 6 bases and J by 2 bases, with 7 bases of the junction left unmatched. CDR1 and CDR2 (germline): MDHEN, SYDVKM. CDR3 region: CASSLRDRVNYGYTF. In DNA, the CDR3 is TGTGCCAGCAGCCTTAGGGACAGGGTGAACTATGGCTACACCTTC.

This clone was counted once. In DNA form, the CDR3 reads TGTGCCAGCAGCTTAACGCGGCTAGCTGGAAACGAGCAGTACTTC. It translates to CASSLTRLAGNEQYF. The chain has TRBV7-3 and TRBJ2-7; a possible D gene is TRBD2 (5 bases). The length of the CDR3 is 15 residues. The V end was cut by 0 bases, the J end by 5 bases, with 14 bases between. Germline CDR1 SGHTA, CDR2 FQGTGA.

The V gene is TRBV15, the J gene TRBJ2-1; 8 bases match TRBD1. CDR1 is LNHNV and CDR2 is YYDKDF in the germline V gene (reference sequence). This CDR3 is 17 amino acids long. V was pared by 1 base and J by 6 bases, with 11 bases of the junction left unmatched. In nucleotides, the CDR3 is TGTGCCACCAGCAGAGTATGGACAGGGCGGAGGAGCAATGAGCAGTTCTTC. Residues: CATSRVWTGRRSNEQFF.

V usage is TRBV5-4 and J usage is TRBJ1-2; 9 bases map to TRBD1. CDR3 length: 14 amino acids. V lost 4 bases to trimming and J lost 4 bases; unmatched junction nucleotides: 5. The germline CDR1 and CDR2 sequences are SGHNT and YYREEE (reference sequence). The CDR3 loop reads CASSLRQGGYGYTF. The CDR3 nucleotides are TGTGCCAGCAGCCTGCGACAGGGGGGCTATGGCTACACCTTC.

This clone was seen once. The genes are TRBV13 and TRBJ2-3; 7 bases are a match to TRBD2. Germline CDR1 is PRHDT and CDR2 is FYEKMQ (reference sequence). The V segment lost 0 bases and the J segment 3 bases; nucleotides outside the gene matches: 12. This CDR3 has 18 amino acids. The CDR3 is CASSLGRGPSGVTDTQYF. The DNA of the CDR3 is TGTGCCAGCAGCTTAGGAAGGGGCCCTAGCGGTGTGACAGATACGCAGTATTTT.

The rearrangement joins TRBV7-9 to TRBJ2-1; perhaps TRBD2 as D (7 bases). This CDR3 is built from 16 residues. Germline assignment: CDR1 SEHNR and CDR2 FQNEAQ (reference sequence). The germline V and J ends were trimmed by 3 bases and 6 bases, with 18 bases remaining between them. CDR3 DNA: TGTGCCAGCAGCTTGGTGTCGCGGGGGCCTCCCAATGAGCAGTTCTTC. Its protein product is CASSLVSRGPPNEQFF. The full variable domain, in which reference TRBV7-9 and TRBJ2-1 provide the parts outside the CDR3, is DTGVSQNPRHKITKRGQNVTFRCDPISEHNRLYWYRQTLGQGPEFLTYFQNEAQLEKSRLLSDRFSAERPKGSFSTLEIQRTEQGDSAMYLCASSLVSRGPPNEQFFGPGTRLTVL.

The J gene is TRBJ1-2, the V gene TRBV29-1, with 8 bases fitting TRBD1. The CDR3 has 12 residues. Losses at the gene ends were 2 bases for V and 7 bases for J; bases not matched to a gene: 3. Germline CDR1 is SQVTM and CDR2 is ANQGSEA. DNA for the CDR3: TGCAGCGTTGAATTGACAGGGGTTGGCTACACCTTC. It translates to CSVELTGVGYTF.

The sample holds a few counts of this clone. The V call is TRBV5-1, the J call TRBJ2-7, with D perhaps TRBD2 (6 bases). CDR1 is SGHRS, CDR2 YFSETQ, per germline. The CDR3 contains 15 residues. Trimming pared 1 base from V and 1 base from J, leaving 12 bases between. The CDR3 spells CASSLLQGGSYEQYF. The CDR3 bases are TGCGCCAGCAGCTTGCTCCAGGGAGGTTCCTACGAGCAGTACTTC.

For the CDR3, the DNA is TGTGCCAGCAGTAGAAACAGGGAGAACACTGAAGCTTTCTTT. It yields the protein CASSRNRENTEAFF. J is TRBJ1-1 and V is TRBV6-5; D possibly corresponds to TRBD1 (6 bases). CDR3 length: 14 amino acids. V shed 5 bases and J shed 1 base, with 11 bases lying between them. Germline V gives CDR1 MNHEY, CDR2 SVGAGI.

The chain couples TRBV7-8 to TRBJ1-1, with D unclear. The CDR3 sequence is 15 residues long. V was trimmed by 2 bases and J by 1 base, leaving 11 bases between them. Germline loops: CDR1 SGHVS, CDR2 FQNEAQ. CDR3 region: CASSLIRVGNTEAFF. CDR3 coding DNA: TGTGCCAGCAGCTTAATTCGGGTAGGGAACACTGAAGCTTTCTTT.

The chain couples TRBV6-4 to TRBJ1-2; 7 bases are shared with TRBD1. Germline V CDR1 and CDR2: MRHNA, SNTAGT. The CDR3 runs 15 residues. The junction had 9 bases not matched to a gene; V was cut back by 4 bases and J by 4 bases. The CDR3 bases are TGTGCCAGCAGTGTAGCAGGGGGTCCCGGCTATGGCTACACCTTC. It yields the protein CASSVAGGPGYGYTF.

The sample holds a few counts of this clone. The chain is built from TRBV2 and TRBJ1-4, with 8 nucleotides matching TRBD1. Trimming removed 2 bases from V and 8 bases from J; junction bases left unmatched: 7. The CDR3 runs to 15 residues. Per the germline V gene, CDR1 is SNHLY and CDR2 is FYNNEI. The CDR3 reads CASSESVTGVEKLFF. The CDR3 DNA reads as TGTGCCAGCAGTGAAAGTGTGACAGGGGTAGAAAAACTGTTTTTT.

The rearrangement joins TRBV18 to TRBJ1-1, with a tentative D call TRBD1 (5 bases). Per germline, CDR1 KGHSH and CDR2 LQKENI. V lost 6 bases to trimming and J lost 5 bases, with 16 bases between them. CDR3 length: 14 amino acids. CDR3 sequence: CASSLGGERTEAFF. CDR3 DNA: TGTGCCAGCTCCCTCGGGGGTGAGAGGACTGAAGCTTTCTTT.

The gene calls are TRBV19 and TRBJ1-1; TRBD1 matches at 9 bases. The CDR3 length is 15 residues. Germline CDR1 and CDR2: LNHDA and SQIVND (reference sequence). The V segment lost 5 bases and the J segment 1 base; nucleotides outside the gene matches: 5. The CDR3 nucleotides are TGTGCCAGTAGTCCCCGGGACAGGGAGAACACTGAAGCTTTCTTT. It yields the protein CASSPRDRENTEAFF.

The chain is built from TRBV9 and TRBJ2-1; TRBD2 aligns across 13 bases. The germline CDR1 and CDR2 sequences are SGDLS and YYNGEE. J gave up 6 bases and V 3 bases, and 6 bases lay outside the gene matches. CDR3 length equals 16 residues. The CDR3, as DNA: TGTGCCAGCAGCGAACTAGCGGGGGGGGCACCCAATGAGCAGTTCTTC. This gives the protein CASSELAGGAPNEQFF.